A single T cell receptor (beta chain) is shown here with its context. This sample is part of a study of CD8 T cells in Susac syndrome. CDR1 and CDR2 from the germline V gene are SGHNT and YENEEA. V dropped 7 bases and J dropped 6 bases, with 13 bases sitting between them. The CDR3 spans 13 residues. With random hexamers, reverse transcription was performed on about 0.5 to 1 ug of RNA. The authors amplified TCR beta CDR3 across 54 Vbeta and 13 Jbeta using immunoSEQ multiplex PCR. TCRdb reprocessed the immunoSEQ multiplex PCR reads via MiXCR and lists one record per CDR3 protein. Of roughly 180,000 distinct CDR3 sequences listed, over 85% are singletons. Controls were healthy donors (matched for age and sex). Negative isolation was used for CD8+ and CD4+ T cells and FACS enrichment for TEMRA cells.

This TCR was recovered from a human donor in good health. Sequenced input: CD4+ T cells from PBMCs. The V call is TRBV11-3, the J call TRBJ2-1; D is unresolved. CDR3: CASTNPGFNEQFF. The CDR3 nucleotides are TGTGCCAGCACCAACCCTGGCTTCAATGAGCAGTTCTTC.